This T cell receptor (beta chain) was found in a study of molecular identifiers for immune sequencing clone quantification. Per the germline V gene, CDR1 is MGHRA and CDR2 is YSYEKL. With 4 bases clipped from V and 2 bases from J, the junction kept 8 bases outside the gene matches. CDR3 length equals 16 residues. This clonotype has only a few counts. Previously described methods and listed TCR primers were employed for the bulk TCR libraries. TCRdb reprocessed the PCR reads via MiXCR and lists one record per CDR3 protein. The table lists approximately 500,000 distinct CDR3 sequences, roughly 24% of them singletons, with 0.76% in the top ten.

The sample comprised naive CD8+ T cells from blood, with Jurkat cell RNA spiked in. Subset here: FACS-sorted CD8+CD4-CCR7+CD45RA+ naive T cells. The TCR originated in a human donor in good health. Some libraries in this study had Jurkat cell RNA spiked in. This chain links TRBV4-1 with TRBJ2-5; 9 bases map to TRBD1. This CDR3 reads CASSRQTGGGQETQYF. The CDR3 nucleotides are TGCGCCAGCAGCCGACAAACAGGGGGCGGGCAAGAGACCCAGTACTTC.